A selection of T cell receptor beta chains follows, all from one sample in a study of blood T cell repertoires in COVID-19. Using immunoSEQ multiplex PCR, the repertoire was profiled, and TCRdb retains in-frame clones only, with some absent. The table has 150,000 to 200,000 clones, roughly 82% seen once; the top ten hold roughly 11%. Sequenced material: PBMCs or T cells enriched from blood (not recorded which). These receptors originate from a man aged 45-60 years who had recovered from COVID-19. CDR3s include the opening cysteine and the closing phenylalanine or tryptophan. A D gene is named only where the DNA matches it firmly. A row's size may be missing; if present it is once, few, many or a size class.

J gene | D gene | V gene | clone size | CDR3 DNA | CDR3 protein
TRBJ2-3 | - | TRBV25-1 | - | TGTGCCAGCAGTGAACGACAGATCACAGATACGCAGTATTTT | CASSERQITDTQYF
TRBJ2-5 | TRBD2 | TRBV5-1 | - | TGCGCCAGCAGCTTGCTGGCTAGCGGGAGGGAGACCCAGTACTTC | CASSLLASGRETQYF
TRBJ1-4 | - | TRBV24-1 | few | TGTGCCACCATAACTGGGGGCGTGACTAATGAAAAACTGTTTTTT | CATITGGVTNEKLFF
TRBJ1-1 | - | TRBV5-6 | - | TGTGCCAGCAGCTTGGACAGAGGGCACACTGAAGCTTTCTTT | CASSLDRGHTEAFF
TRBJ1-1 | TRBD1 | TRBV30 | - | TGTGCCTGGAGTCCGGACAGGGAGAATGAAGCTTTCTTT | CAWSPDRENEAFF
TRBJ1-4 | TRBD1 | TRBV28 | - | TGTGCCACGGGGACAGGGCTTGCAACTAATGAAAAACTGTTTTTT | CATGTGLATNEKLFF
TRBJ2-3 | - | TRBV7-3 | - | TGTGCCAGCGCGGGGGCCACAGATACGCAGTATTTT | CASAGATDTQYF
TRBJ1-2 | - | TRBV25-1 | - | TGTGCCAGCAGTAGTGTGGACTCCCCGGGAGACTATGGCTACACCTTC | CASSSVDSPGDYGYTF
TRBJ1-5 | - | TRBV11-2 | once | TGTGCCAGCAGCTTAGAAGCGGGTGGCAATCAGCCCCAGCATTTT | CASSLEAGGNQPQHF
TRBJ2-5 | TRBD1 | TRBV18 | - | TGTGCCAGCTCACCGGGACAGGGGCAAGAGACCCAGTACTTC | CASSPGQGQETQYF
TRBJ2-7 | TRBD2 | TRBV7-6 | once | TGTGCCAGCAGCCCCACGGGAGGGCCGCGCGAGCAGTACTTC | CASSPTGGPREQYF
TRBJ2-6 | TRBD1 | TRBV24-1 | - | TGTGCCATTTCACAGGGGGCGCACGGGGCCAACGTCCTGACTTTC | CAISQGAHGANVLTF
TRBJ2-7 | - | TRBV19 | - | TGTGCCAGTGCGGTCCCGCGGTCATACGAGCAGTACTTC | CASAVPRSYEQYF
TRBJ2-1 | TRBD2 | TRBV9 | - | TGTGCCAGCGGTCCAACTAGCGGGGCCTACAATGAGCAGTTCTTC | CASGPTSGAYNEQFF
TRBJ2-3 | - | TRBV7-2 | - | TGTGCCAGCAGCTTTTCTCGGGGCACAGATACGCAGTATTTT | CASSFSRGTDTQYF
TRBJ1-5 | TRBD1 | TRBV19 | - | TGTGCCAGTAGGAGTCAACAGGGGTCTAATCAGCCCCAGCATTTT | CASRSQQGSNQPQHF
TRBJ1-2 | - | TRBV29-1 | - | TGCAGCGTTGAAGGAGTCGATTATGGCTACACCTTC | CSVEGVDYGYTF
TRBJ1-5 | - | TRBV19 | - | TGTGCCAGTAGTATAGCTGGGGGCAGCAATCAGCCCCAGCATTTT | CASSIAGGSNQPQHF
TRBJ2-3 | TRBD1 | TRBV15 | - | TGTGCCACCAGCAGAGATAACAGGGGCGCAGATACGCAGTATTTT | CATSRDNRGADTQYF
TRBJ2-7 | - | TRBV11-2 | - | TGTGCCAGCAGCTTATCTGGGGGCGGGGAGCAGTACTTC | CASSLSGGGEQYF
TRBJ2-5 | - | TRBV7-9 | - | TGTGCCAGCAGCGAGCAGGTGTACCAAGAGACCCAGTACTTC | CASSEQVYQETQYF
TRBJ1-1 | TRBD1 | TRBV6-1 | - | TGTGCCAGCAGTGAAGAAACGGCAGGGGGGTTCGGCACTGAAGCTTTCTTT | CASSEETAGGFGTEAFF
TRBJ1-6 | - | TRBV3-1/TRBV3-2 | - | TGTGCCAGCAGCCAAGATAGATCCTATAATTCACCCCTCCACTTT | CASSQDRSYNSPLHF
TRBJ2-7 | - | TRBV5-6 | - | TGTGCCAGCAGCTTAGAGGGAGGCTACGAGCAGTACTTC | CASSLEGGYEQYF
TRBJ1-1 | - | TRBV10-3 | few | TGTGCCATCAGTGAGGGGGGCCGGAGTAACACTGAAGCTTTCTTT | CAISEGGRSNTEAFF
TRBJ2-2 | - | TRBV6-4 | - | TGTGCCAGCAAGGCGCAGGGGAACACCGGGGAGCTGTTTTTT | CASKAQGNTGELFF
TRBJ2-1 | TRBD2 | TRBV4-1 | - | TGCGCCAGCAGCCGCGAGACTAGCGGGGGAGTCTACAATGAGCAGTTCTTC | CASSRETSGGVYNEQFF
TRBJ1-6 | TRBD1 | TRBV28 | - | TGTGCCAGCTGTCACGGCCAGGGGGTTGGTTCACCCCTCCACTTT | CASCHGQGVGSPLHF
TRBJ2-6 | TRBD1 | TRBV25-1 | few | TGTGCCAGCAGTTTTGACAGGGTAGGGGGGGCCAACGTCCTGACTTTC | CASSFDRVGGANVLTF
TRBJ2-2 | - | TRBV19 | - | TGTGCCAGTAGTCTCCGCCGAGGGAACTCAAGAAACACCGGGGAGCTGTTTTTT | CASSLRRGNSRNTGELFF
TRBJ1-1 | TRBD1 | TRBV2 | - | TGTGCCAGCTCTCAGGGGGCTACGACTGAAGCTTTCTTT | CASSQGATTEAFF